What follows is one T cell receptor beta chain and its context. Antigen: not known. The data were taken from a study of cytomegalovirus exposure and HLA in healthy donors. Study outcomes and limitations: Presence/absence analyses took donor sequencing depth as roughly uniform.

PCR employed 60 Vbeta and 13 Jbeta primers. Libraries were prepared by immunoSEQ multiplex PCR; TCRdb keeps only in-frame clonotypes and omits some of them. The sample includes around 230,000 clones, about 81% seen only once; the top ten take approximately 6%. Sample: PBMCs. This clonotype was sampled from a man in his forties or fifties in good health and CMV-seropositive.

The CDR3 reads CASSSRDNQPQHF. CDR3 bases: TGTGCCAGCAGCTCCCGGGACAATCAGCCCCAGCATTTT. The chain carries TRBV11-2 and TRBJ1-5; D is unresolved. CDR1 is SGHAT and CDR2 is FQNNGV in the germline V gene. The CDR3 sequence is 13 residues long. Deletions cut 4 bases from V and 3 bases from J, with 7 bases between. Full variable domain (remainder filled in from reference TRBV11-2 and TRBJ1-5): EAGVAQSPRYKIIEKRQSVAFWCNPISGHATLYWYQQILGQGPKLLIQFQNNGVVDDSQLPKDRFSAERLKGVDSTLKIQPAKLEDSAVYLCASSSRDNQPQHFGDGTRLSIL.